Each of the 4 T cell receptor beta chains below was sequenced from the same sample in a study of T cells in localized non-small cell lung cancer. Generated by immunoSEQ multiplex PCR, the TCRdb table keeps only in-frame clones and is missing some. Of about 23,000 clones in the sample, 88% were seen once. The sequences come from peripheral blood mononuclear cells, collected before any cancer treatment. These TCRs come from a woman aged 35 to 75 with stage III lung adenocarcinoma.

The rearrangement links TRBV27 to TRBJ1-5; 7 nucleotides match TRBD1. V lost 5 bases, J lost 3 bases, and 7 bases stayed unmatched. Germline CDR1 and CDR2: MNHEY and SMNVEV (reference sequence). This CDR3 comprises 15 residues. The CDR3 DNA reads TGTGCCAGCAGTGCCCGGACAGGTTCCAATCAGCCCCAGCATTTT. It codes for CASSARTGSNQPQHF.

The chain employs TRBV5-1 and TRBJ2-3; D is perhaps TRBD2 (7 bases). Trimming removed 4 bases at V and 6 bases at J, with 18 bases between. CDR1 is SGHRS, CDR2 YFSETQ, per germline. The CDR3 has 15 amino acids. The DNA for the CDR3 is TGCGCCAGCAGCACGGGGGGCCCACTTAGGGATACGCAGTATTTT. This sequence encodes CASSTGGPLRDTQYF.

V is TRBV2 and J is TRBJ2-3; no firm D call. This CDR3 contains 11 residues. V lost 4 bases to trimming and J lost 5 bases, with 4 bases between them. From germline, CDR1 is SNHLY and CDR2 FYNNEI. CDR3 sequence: CASSVEDTQYF. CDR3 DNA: TGTGCCAGCAGTGTTGAAGATACGCAGTATTTT. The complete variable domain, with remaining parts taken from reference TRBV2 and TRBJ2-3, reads EPEVTQTPSHQVTQMGQEVILRCVPISNHLYFYWYRQILGQKVEFLVSFYNNEISEKSEIFDDQFSVERPDGSNFTLKIRSTKLEDSAMYFCASSVEDTQYFGPGTRLTVL.

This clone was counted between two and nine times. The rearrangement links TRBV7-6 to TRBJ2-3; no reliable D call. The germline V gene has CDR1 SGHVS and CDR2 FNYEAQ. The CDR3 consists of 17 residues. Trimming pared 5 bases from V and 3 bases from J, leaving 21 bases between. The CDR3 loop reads CASSPLSPMESTDTQYF. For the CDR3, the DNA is TGTGCCAGCAGCCCGCTTTCCCCCATGGAATCGACAGATACGCAGTATTTT.